The clone carrying this TCR beta chain has a count of ten or more. Selection for sequencing was limited to patients who had shown CD8+CD57+ cell expansion by flow cytometry. Genomic DNA served as template for TCR beta VDJ and CDR3 profiling. Using its own MiXCR run on the reads, TCRdb lists one record per CDR3 protein. This sample yields 150,000 to 180,000 distinct CDR3 sequences, of which less than 60% are seen a single time; 10% to 15% belongs to the top ten. V gave up 5 bases and J gave up 5 bases, with 22 bases separating them. Per the germline V gene, CDR1 is SEHNR and CDR2 is FQNEAQ (reference sequence). The CDR3 totals 16 residues. The sample belongs to a study of CD8+CD57+ T cells in acquired aplastic anemia.

The V call is TRBV7-9, the J call TRBJ2-7; D may be TRBD1 (5 bases). The receptor comes from a human donor with aplastic anemia. The sample comprised sorted CD4+, CD8+, or CD8+CD57+ T cells (not recorded which) from PBMCs. The chain's CDR3 is CASSRGYGREVHEQYF. CDR3 nucleotides: TGTGCCAGCAGCCGTGGGTACGGCAGGGAAGTCCACGAGCAGTACTTC.